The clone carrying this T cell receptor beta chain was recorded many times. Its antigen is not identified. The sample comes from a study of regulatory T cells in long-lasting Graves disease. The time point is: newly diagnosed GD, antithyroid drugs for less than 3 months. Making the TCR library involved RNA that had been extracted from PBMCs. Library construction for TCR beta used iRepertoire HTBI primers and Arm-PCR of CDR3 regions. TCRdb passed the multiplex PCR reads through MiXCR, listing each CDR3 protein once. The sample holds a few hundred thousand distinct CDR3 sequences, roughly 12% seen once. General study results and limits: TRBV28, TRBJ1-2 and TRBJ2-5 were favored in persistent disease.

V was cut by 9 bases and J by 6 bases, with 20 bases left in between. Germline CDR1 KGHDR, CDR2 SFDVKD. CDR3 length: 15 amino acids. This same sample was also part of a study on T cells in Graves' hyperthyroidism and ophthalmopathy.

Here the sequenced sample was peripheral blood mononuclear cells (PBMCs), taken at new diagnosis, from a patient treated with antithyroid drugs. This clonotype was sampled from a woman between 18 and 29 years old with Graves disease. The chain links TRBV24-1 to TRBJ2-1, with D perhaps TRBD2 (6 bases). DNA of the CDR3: TGTGCCACCGCTTCGAGGAGGGCGGTAAGCAATGAGCAGTTCTTC. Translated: CATASRRAVSNEQFF.